One TCR beta chain is described in this entry. Its antigen is still unknown. The sample belongs to a study of blood T cells in healthy people across ages. Using a J-beta primer mix together with a sample-barcoded 5' primer, a second PCR was run for roughly 6 to 12 cycles. TCRdb analysed the 5' RACE reads with MiXCR anew, one entry per CDR3 protein. The data show 550,000 to 750,000 distinct CDR3 sequences, 20% to 25% seen once. Findings and caveats of the study: Compared with aged donors, long-lived donors showed fewer expanded clones, suggesting selection.

After removal of 2 bases from V and 3 bases from J, the junction contained 8 bases not matched to a gene. The CDR3 sequence is 16 residues long. Looked up from germline, CDR1 is DFQATT and CDR2 is SNEGSKA (reference sequence). V and J are TRBV20-1 and TRBJ2-2, with 8 positions matching TRBD2. Sequenced input: blood. The TCR comes from a man between 65 and 85 years old in good health. The CDR3 reads CSARKTSVSDTGELFF. For the CDR3, the DNA is TGCAGTGCTAGAAAGACTAGCGTTTCGGACACCGGGGAGCTGTTTTTT.